This TCR beta chain came from a study of T cell responses to AZD1222 COVID-19 vaccine. Clones were read by immunoSEQ multiplex PCR, and TCRdb kept only the in-frame ones, dropping some. The sample carries roughly 120,000 clones, roughly 84% recorded once. Study observations and caveats: Distributed over spike, vaccine-associated CD4 TCRs predominated at 160-218 and 743-854.

In regard to this clone: What it recognizes is unknown.

The sample in question was peripheral blood, obtained on day 0 of AZD1222 vaccination. The TCR comes from an adult in good health.

The CDR3: CAWSPGGSWQQETQYF. Written as DNA, the CDR3 is TGTGCCTGGAGTCCCGGGGGTAGCTGGCAACAAGAGACCCAGTACTTC. This sequence joins TRBV30 and TRBJ2-5; D is possibly TRBD2 (6 bases). Trimming pared 2 bases from V and 2 bases from J, leaving 18 bases between. The CDR3 length is 16 residues. Germline-derived CDR1 and CDR2 are GTSNPN and SVGIG (reference sequence).